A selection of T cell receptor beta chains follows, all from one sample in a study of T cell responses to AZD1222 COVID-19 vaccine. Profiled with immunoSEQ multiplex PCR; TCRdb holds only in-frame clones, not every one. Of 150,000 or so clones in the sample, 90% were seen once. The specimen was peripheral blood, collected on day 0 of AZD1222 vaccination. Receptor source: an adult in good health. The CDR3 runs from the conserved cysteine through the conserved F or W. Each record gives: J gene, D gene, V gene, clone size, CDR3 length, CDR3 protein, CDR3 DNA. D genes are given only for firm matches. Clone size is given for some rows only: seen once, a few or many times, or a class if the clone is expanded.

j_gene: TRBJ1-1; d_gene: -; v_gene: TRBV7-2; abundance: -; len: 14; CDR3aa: CASTQSRVNTEAFF; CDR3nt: TGTGCCAGCACCCAAAGCCGGGTGAACACTGAAGCTTTCTTT
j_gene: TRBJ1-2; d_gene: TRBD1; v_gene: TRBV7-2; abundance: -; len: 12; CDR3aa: CASSPTGYGYTF; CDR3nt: TGTGCCAGCAGCCCGACAGGGTATGGCTACACCTTC
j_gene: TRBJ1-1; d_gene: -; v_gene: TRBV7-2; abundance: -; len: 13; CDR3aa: CASSLTVNTEAFF; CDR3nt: TGTGCCAGCAGCCTAACAGTGAACACTGAAGCTTTCTTT
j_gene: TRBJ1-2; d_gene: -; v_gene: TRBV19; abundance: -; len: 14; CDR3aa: CASSISVGLDGYTF; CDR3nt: TGTGCCAGTAGTATATCGGTGGGGTTGGATGGCTACACCTTC
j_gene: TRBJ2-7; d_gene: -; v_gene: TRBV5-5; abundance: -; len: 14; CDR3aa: CASSLAGTHYEQYF; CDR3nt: TGTGCCAGCAGCTTGGCCGGGACTCACTACGAGCAGTACTTC
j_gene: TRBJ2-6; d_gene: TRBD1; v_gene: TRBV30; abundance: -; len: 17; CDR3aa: CAWSVWGQRAGANVLTF; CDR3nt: TGTGCCTGGAGTGTATGGGGACAGAGGGCTGGGGCCAACGTCCTGACTTTC
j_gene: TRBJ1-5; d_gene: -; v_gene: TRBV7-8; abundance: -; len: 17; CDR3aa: CASSLVSGRVDYQPQHF; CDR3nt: TGTGCCAGCAGCTTAGTTAGCGGCAGGGTAGATTATCAGCCCCAGCATTTT
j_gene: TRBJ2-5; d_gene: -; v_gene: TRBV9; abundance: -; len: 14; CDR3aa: CASSVGAGQETQYF; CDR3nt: TGTGCCAGCAGCGTAGGGGCAGGTCAAGAGACCCAGTACTTC
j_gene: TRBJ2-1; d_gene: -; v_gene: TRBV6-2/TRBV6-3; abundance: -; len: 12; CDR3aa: CASSQRRDEQFF; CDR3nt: TGTGCCAGCAGCCAACGGCGGGACGAGCAGTTCTTC
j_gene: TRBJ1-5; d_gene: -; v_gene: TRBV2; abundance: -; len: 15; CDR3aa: CASSELQAGNQPQHF; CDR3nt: TGTGCCAGCAGTGAACTACAGGCGGGGAATCAGCCCCAGCATTTT
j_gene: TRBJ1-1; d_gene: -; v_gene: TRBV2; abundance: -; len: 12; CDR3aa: CASRNRNTEAFF; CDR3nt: TGTGCCAGCAGGAACAGGAACACTGAAGCTTTCTTT
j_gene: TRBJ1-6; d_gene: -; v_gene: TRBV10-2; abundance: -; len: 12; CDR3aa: CASSEQESPLHF; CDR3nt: TGCGCCAGCAGTGAGCAGGAATCACCCCTCCACTTT
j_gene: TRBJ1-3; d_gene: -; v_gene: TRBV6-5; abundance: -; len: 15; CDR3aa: CASSYEGLTGNTIYF; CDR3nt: TGTGCCAGCAGTTACGAGGGACTAACCGGAAACACCATATATTTT
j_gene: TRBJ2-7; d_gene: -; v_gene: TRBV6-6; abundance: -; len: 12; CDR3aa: CASSYSLYEQYF; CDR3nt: TGTGCCAGCAGTTACTCGCTCTACGAGCAGTACTTC
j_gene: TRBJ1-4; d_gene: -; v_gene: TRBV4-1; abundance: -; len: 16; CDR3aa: CASSQVPGTYNEKLFF; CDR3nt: TGCGCCAGCAGCCAAGTACCTGGGACCTATAATGAAAAACTGTTTTTT
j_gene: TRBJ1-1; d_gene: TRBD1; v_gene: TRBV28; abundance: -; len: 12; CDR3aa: CASSLRTGEAFF; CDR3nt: TGTGCCAGCAGCCTTCGGACAGGTGAAGCTTTCTTT
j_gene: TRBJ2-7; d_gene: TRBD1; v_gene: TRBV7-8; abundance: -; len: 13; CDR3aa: CASSLDRGREQYF; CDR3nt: TGTGCCAGCAGCCTGGACAGGGGGCGCGAGCAGTACTTC
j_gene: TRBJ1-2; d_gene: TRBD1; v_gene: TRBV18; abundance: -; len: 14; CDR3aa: CASSPEDRDYGYTF; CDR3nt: TGTGCCAGCTCACCCGAGGACAGGGACTATGGCTACACCTTC
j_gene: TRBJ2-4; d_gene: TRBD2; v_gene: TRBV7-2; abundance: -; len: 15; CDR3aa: CASSLAQGGTNIQYF; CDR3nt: TGTGCCAGCAGCTTAGCCCAGGGAGGGACAAACATTCAGTACTTC
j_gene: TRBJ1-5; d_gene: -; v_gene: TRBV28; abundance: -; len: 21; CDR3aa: CASSLTSTQKRRNQRGQPQHF; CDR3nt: TGTGCCAGCAGTTTAACCAGTACACAAAAGCGTCGGAATCAGCGGGGACAGCCCCAGCATTTT
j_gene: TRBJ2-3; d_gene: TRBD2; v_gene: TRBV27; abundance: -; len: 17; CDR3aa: CASSPRTSRAWNSTQYF; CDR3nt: TGTGCCAGCAGCCCAAGGACTAGCCGGGCGTGGAACAGTACGCAGTATTTT
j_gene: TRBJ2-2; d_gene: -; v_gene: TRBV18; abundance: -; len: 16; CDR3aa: CASSPFDAELTGELFF; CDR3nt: TGTGCCAGCTCACCGTTTGATGCAGAGCTAACCGGGGAGCTGTTTTTT
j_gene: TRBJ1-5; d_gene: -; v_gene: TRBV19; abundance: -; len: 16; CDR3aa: CASSDWRERDNQPQHF; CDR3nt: TGTGCCAGTAGTGATTGGCGGGAAAGGGACAATCAGCCCCAGCATTTT
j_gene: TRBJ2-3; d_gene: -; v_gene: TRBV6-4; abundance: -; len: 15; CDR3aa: CASSAGGLYTDTQYF; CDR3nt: TGTGCCAGCAGTGCTGGCGGTCTATACACAGATACGCAGTATTTT
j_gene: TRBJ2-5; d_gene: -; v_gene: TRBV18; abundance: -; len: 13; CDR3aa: CASLVSLQETQYF; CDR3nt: TGTGCCAGCTTGGTCTCGCTCCAAGAGACCCAGTACTTC
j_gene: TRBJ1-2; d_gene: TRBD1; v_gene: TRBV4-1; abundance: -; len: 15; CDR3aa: CASSRQQGVDYGYTF; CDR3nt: TGCGCCAGCAGCCGACAACAGGGGGTGGACTATGGCTACACCTTC
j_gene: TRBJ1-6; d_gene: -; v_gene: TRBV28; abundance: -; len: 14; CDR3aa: CASSPGTTYSPLHF; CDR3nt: TGTGCCAGCAGTCCCGGGACAACCTATTCACCCCTCCACTTT
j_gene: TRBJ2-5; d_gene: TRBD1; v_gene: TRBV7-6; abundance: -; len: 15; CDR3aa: CASSTDRGMQETQYF; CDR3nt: TGTGCCAGCAGCACGGACAGGGGAATGCAAGAGACCCAGTACTTC
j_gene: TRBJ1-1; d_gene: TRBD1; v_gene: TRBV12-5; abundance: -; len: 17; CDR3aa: CASGLGFEDRGLTEAFF; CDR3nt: TGTGCTAGTGGTTTGGGCTTTGAGGACAGGGGCCTTACTGAAGCTTTCTTT
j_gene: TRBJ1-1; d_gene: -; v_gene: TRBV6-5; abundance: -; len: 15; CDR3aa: CASSYSTAANTEAFF; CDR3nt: TGTGCCAGCAGTTACTCGACGGCCGCGAACACTGAAGCTTTCTTT
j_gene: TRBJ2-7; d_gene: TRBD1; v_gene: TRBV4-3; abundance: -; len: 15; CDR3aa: CASSQEWQGAREQYF; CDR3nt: TGCGCCAGCAGCCAAGAATGGCAGGGGGCTCGCGAGCAGTACTTC
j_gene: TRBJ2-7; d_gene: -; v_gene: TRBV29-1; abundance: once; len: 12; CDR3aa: CSVGDFDYEQYF; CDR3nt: TGCAGCGTAGGGGACTTCGACTACGAGCAGTACTTC